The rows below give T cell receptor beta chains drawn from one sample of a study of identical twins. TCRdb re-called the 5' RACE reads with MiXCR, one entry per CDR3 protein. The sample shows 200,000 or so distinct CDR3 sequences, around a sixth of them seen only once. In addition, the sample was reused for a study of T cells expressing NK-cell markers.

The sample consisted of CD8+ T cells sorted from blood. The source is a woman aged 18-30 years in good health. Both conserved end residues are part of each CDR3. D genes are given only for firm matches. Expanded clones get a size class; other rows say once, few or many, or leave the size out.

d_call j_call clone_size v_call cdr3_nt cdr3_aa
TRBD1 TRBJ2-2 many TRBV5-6 TGTGCCAGCAGTTTTGGGACAGGGAAGGCCGGGGAGCTGTTTTTT CASSFGTGKAGELFF
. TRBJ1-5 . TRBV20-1 TGCAGTGCCATAGAAGGGGGGAACAGGCGCGAGCCCCAGCATTTT CSAIEGGNRREPQHF
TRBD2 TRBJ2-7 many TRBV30 TGTGCCTGGAGCCCATTGGGACTAGACAACTACGAGCAGTACTTC CAWSPLGLDNYEQYF
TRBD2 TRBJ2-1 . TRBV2 TGTGCCAGTAAAACTAGCGGGGGGTACAATGAGCAGTTCTTC CASKTSGGYNEQFF
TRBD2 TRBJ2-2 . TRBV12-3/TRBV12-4 TGTGCCAGCAGTTTGGGCGGGGGGCCCGGGGAGCTGTTTTTT CASSLGGGPGELFF
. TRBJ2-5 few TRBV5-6 TGTGCCAGCAGCTTGGTGGCAGGGAGGTTCGAGGAGACCCAGTACTTC CASSLVAGRFEETQYF
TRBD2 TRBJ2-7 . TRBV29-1 TGCAACGTCCCCGGGAGGCACCAGAGGGGCGAGCAGTACTTC CNVPGRHQRGEQYF
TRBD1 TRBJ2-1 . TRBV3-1 TGTGCCAGCGGGACAGGGAGTGAGCAGTTCTTC CASGTGSEQFF
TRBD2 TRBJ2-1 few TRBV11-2 TGTGCCAGCAGCTTATGGAGCGGGAGTTACAATGAGCAGTTCTTC CASSLWSGSYNEQFF
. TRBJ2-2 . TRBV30 TGTGCCTGGAGGAACGGGAACACCGGGGAGCTGTTTTTT CAWRNGNTGELFF
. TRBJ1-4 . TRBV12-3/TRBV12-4 TGTGCCAGCAGGATGAATGAAAAACTGTTTTTT CASRMNEKLFF
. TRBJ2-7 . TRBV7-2 TGTGCCAGCAGCTTCTTCGCTCGTACGGCCTACGAGCAGTACTTC CASSFFARTAYEQYF
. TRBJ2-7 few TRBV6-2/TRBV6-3 TGTGCCAGCAGTTACTTCCAGAGGGACGAGCAGTACTTC CASSYFQRDEQYF
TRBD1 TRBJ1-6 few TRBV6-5 TGTGCCAGCAGTTACTCTCCGACAGGGCCTCGGTCACCCCTCCACTTT CASSYSPTGPRSPLHF
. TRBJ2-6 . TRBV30 TGTGCCTGGAGCCCCCTCGTAGGTTCTGGGGCCAACGTCCTGACTTTC CAWSPLVGSGANVLTF
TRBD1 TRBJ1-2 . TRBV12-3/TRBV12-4 TGTGCCAGCAGTTTTGTGGGGACAGGGGGCCTCTATGGCTACACCTTC CASSFVGTGGLYGYTF
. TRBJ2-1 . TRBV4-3 TGCGCCAGCAGCCAAGAGGTCGGCGGCTCCTACAATGAGCAGTTCTTC CASSQEVGGSYNEQFF
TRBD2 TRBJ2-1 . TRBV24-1 TGTGCCACCAGTGACACACCCGGGGGGGAGCAGTTCTTC CATSDTPGGEQFF
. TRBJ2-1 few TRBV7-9 TGTGCCAGCATGAGGCGGATTGCCTACAATGAGCAGTTCTTC CASMRRIAYNEQFF
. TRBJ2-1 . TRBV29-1 TGCAGCGTTTGGTCCGGGACACTAGCCAATGAGCAGTTCTTC CSVWSGTLANEQFF
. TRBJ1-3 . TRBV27 TGTGCCAGCAGTCTGTTGCCCTCTGGAAACACCATATATTTT CASSLLPSGNTIYF
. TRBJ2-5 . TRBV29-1 TGCAGCGTTGAGTACAGGGCGGGGGAGACCCAGTACTTC CSVEYRAGETQYF
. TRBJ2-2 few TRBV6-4 TGTGCCAGCAGTGAGTCCGCTACCGGGGAGCTGTTTTTT CASSESATGELFF
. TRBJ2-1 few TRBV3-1 TGTGCCAGCAGCTCCAAAGAAAAGAGCTCCTACAATGAGCAGTTCTTC CASSSKEKSSYNEQFF
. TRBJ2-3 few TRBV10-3 TGTGCCATCAGTGAGCCAGTCACAGATACGCAGTATTTT CAISEPVTDTQYF
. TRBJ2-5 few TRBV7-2 TGTGCCAGCAGCCAGATCATAGCGGTGTACCAAGAGACCCAGTACTTC CASSQIIAVYQETQYF
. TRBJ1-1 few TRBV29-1 TGCAGCGTCGACGGACACACGAACACTGAAGCTTTCTTT CSVDGHTNTEAFF
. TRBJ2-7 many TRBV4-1 TGCGCCAGCAGCCAAGATCCTCGGCAGGGGACCTACGAGCAGTACTTC CASSQDPRQGTYEQYF
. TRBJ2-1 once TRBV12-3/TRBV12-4 TGTGCCAGCAGTTTAGGACGGAGGGACTTCTTC CASSLGRRDFF